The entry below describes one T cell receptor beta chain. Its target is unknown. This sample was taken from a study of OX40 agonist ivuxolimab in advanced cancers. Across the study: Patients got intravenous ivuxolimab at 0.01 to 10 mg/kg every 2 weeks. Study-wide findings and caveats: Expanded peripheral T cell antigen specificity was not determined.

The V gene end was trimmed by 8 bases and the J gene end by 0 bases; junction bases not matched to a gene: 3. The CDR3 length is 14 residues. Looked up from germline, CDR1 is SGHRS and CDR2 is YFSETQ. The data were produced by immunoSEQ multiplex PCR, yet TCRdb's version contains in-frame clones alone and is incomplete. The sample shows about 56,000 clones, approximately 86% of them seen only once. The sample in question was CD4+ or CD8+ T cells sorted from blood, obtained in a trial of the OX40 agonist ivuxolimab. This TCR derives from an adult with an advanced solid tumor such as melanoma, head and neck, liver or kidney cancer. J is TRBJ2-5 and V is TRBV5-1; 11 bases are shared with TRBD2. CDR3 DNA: TGCGCCAGTCCACTAGCGGGGGACCAAGAGACCCAGTACTTC. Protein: CASPLAGDQETQYF.